This T cell receptor beta chain derives from a study of blood T cell repertoires in COVID-19. TCRdb's table, derived via immunoSEQ multiplex PCR, lists solely in-frame clones and lacks some. The data contain roughly 120,000 clones, about three quarters of them singletons. The CDR3 extends over 14 amino acids. Per germline, CDR1 MNHEY and CDR2 SMNVEV (reference sequence). The germline V and J ends were trimmed by 5 bases and 2 bases, with 10 bases remaining between them. This sequence was found in a man between 65 and 79 years old with acute or convalescent COVID-19. This chain links TRBV27 with TRBJ1-3, with a possible D match to TRBD1 (6 bases). Sequencing used peripheral blood. CDR3 sequence (DNA): TGTGCCAGCAGTGCCGGGACAACTGGAAACACCATATATTTT. Protein: CASSAGTTGNTIYF.